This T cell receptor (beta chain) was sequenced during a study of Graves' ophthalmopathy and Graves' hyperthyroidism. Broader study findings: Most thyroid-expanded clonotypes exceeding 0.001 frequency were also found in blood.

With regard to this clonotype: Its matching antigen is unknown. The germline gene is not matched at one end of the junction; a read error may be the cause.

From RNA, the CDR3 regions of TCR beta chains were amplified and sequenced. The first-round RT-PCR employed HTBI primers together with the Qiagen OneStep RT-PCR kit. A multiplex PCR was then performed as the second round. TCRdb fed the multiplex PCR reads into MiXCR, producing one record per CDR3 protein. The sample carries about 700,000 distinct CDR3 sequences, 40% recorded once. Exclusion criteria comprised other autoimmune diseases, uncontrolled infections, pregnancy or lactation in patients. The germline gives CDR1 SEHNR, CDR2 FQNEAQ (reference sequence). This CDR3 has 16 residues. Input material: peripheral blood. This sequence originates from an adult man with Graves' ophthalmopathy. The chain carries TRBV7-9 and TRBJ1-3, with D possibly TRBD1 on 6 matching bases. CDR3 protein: CSSSSLSGATGNTIYF. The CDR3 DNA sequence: TGTTCCAGCAGCTCCCTTTCGGGGGCGACTGGAAACACCATATATTTT.